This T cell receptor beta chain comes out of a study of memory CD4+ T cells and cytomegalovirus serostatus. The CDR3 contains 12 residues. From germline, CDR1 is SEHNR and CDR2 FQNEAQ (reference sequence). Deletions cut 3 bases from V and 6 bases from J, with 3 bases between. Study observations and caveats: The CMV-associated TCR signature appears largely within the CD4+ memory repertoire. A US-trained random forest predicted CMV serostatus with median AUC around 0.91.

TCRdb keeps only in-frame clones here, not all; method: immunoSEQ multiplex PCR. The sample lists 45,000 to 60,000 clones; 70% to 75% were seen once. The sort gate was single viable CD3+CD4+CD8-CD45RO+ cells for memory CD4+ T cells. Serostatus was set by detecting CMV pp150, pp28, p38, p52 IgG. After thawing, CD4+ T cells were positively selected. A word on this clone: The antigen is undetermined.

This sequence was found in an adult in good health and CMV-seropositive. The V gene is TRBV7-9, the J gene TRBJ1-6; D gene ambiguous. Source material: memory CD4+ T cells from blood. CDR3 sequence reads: CASSFINSPLHF. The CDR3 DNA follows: TGTGCCAGCAGCTTCATTAATTCACCCCTCCACTTT.